These 7 T cell receptor beta chains were sequenced from one sample in a study of beta chain features in type 1 diabetes. The study, taken as a whole, reports: Across all four CD4+ subsets, people with type 1 diabetes showed modestly shorter TCRB CDR3s.

These receptors are not linked to any known antigen. Expressed TCRB transcripts were sequenced because the isolated RNA had all been reverse transcribed beforehand. Method: immunoSEQ multiplex PCR; TCRdb's copy keeps in-frame clones and lacks some. The repertoire holds about 340,000 clones, around 9.7% seen once, with 0.9% to 1.1% in the top ten. Specimen: central memory CD4+ T cells from blood. The origin of the receptors is a man younger than 40 with type 1 diabetes.

This clone was seen only a few times. The CDR3 DNA is TGCGCCAGCAGCCAAGAGAGGACTCCCACCGGCGAGCAGTACTTC. Amino acids: CASSQERTPTGEQYF. The chain recombines TRBV4-3 with TRBJ2-7, with D perhaps matching TRBD2 (5 bases). The CDR3 has 15 residues. Trimming took 0 bases from V and 6 from J, leaving 15 bases between them. The V gene's germline CDR1 is LGHNA and CDR2 YSLEER.

This chain connects TRBV7-2 to TRBJ2-1; maybe TRBD2 (6 bases). In germline, CDR1 is SGHTA, CDR2 FQGNSA. The CDR3 is 13 residues long. Between the trimmed V and J ends, which lost 0 bases and 6 bases, there was a span of 6 bases. DNA for the CDR3: TGTGCCAGCAGCTTAGCTAGCGGCAATGAGCAGTTCTTC. It codes for CASSLASGNEQFF.

This rearrangement joins TRBV2 to TRBJ2-4, with 7 nucleotides matching TRBD1. Germline V gene data show CDR1 as SNHLY and CDR2 as FYNNEI. Unmatched junction bases numbered 6, after V lost 10 bases and J lost 0 bases. The CDR3 covers 14 residues. CDR3: CAIRQGLAKNIQYF. The CDR3 nucleotides are TGTGCCATCCGACAGGGTCTAGCCAAAAACATTCAGTACTTC.

The rearrangement uses TRBV19 and TRBJ1-2, with no clear D. Germline CDR1 is LNHDA and CDR2 is SQIVND (reference sequence). V was cut by 3 bases and J by 6 bases, with 11 bases left in between. The CDR3 spans 13 residues. Here the CDR3 reads CASSIRGYHGYTF. DNA for the CDR3: TGTGCCAGTAGTATCCGTGGATATCATGGCTACACCTTC. The full variable domain, its missing parts supplied by reference TRBV19 and TRBJ1-2, is DGGITQSPKYLFRKEGQNVTLSCEQNLNHDAMYWYRQDPGQGLRLIYYSQIVNDFQKGDIAEGYSVSREKKESFPLTVTSAQKNPTAFYLCASSIRGYHGYTFGSGTRLTVV.

This clone was counted a few times. The rearrangement joins TRBV30 to TRBJ1-2; D is possibly TRBD1 (5 bases). CDR3 length: 14 amino acids. The ends were cut back, 2 bases at V and 6 bases at J, with 16 bases in the middle. Germline V lookup: CDR1 GTSNPN, CDR2 SVGIG (reference sequence). In DNA form, the CDR3 reads TGTGCCTGGAGTTTAGGGGTTCCAACCCATGGCTACACCTTC. Its translation: CAWSLGVPTHGYTF.

The V call is TRBV11-2, the J call TRBJ1-2; D is unclear. The germline gives CDR1 SGHAT, CDR2 FQNNGV. V was pared by 2 bases and J by 8 bases, with 9 bases between. The CDR3 loop spans 12 amino acids. CDR3 sequence (DNA): TGTGCCAGCAGCTTATCTGTCGGAGGCTACACCTTC. Its translation is CASSLSVGGYTF.

The J gene is TRBJ1-6, the V gene TRBV6-5, with unresolved D. Germline V gene data show CDR1 as MNHEY and CDR2 as SVGAGI. Trimming took off 6 bases at V and 9 bases at J, with 18 bases between the two ends. There are 15 residues in the CDR3. Here the CDR3 DNA reads TGTGCCAGCAGCTTCTCCATTGTCTCTGGTTCACCCCTCCACTTT. Translation: CASSFSIVSGSPLHF.